This is a list of T cell receptor beta chains from one sample in a study of blood T cell repertoires in COVID-19. Clones were sequenced by immunoSEQ multiplex PCR, and TCRdb holds only the in-frame ones, with some missing. The sample holds about 240,000 clones, roughly 80% seen once. The sequencing sample was made of peripheral blood. The receptors derive from a woman aged 55-70 years with active or convalescent COVID-19. Each CDR3 is given with its conserved first and last residue. A D gene is named only where the DNA matches it firmly. Part of the rows lack a size; the others show once, few, many or a class for expanded clones.

>NA|TRBV11-3|TRBJ1-1|NA
CASSLIVAAEAFF
TGTGCCAGCAGCTTAATCGTAGCAGCTGAAGCTTTCTTT
>NA|TRBV11-2|TRBJ1-2|NA
CASSQDRDYGYTF
TGTGCCAGCAGCCAGGACAGAGACTATGGCTACACCTTC
>TRBD1|TRBV30|TRBJ1-2|NA
CAWTSGTGNGYTF
TGTGCCTGGACTTCCGGGACAGGGAACGGCTACACCTTC
>TRBD1|TRBV7-9|TRBJ1-4|few
CASSPRGQFNEKLFF
TGTGCCAGCAGCCCACGGGGACAGTTTAATGAAAAACTGTTTTTT
>NA|TRBV7-9|TRBJ2-2|once
CASSLLGRANTGELFF
TGTGCCAGCAGCTTATTAGGCAGGGCGAACACCGGGGAGCTGTTTTTT
>TRBD2|TRBV19|TRBJ2-7|NA
CASSMWASGRAREQYF
TGTGCCAGTAGTATGTGGGCTAGCGGGAGGGCAAGGGAGCAGTACTTC
>NA|TRBV18|TRBJ1-5|NA
CASSPGDTSNQPQHF
TGTGCCAGCTCACCGGGGGACACTAGCAATCAGCCCCAGCATTTT
>TRBD1|TRBV11-3|TRBJ2-3|NA
CASSLGQGMTDTQYF
TGTGCCAGCAGCTTAGGACAGGGAATGACAGATACGCAGTATTTT
>NA|TRBV7-9|TRBJ2-1|NA
CASSPGTERREQFF
TGTGCCAGCAGCCCGGGAACCGAACGTCGGGAGCAGTTCTTC
>TRBD1|TRBV6-5|TRBJ1-2|NA
CASSYAGQGGNYGYTF
TGTGCCAGCAGTTACGCCGGACAGGGAGGGAACTATGGCTACACCTTC
>TRBD2|TRBV5-1|TRBJ2-7|NA
CASSLDLAGGMDEQYF
TGCGCCAGCAGCTTGGATCTAGCGGGAGGGATGGACGAGCAGTACTTC
>TRBD1|TRBV5-1|TRBJ2-3|NA
CASSLWGQGGGTGTDTQYF
TGCGCCAGCAGCTTATGGGGACAGGGCGGTGGGACTGGCACAGATACGCAGTATTTT
>TRBD2|TRBV5-1|TRBJ2-1|NA
CASSSGGRLEQFF
TGCGCCAGCAGTTCGGGAGGGCGATTGGAGCAGTTCTTC
>TRBD1|TRBV29-1|TRBJ1-2|NA
CSVGGRDREGYGYTF
TGCAGCGTTGGGGGCCGGGACAGGGAGGGGTATGGCTACACCTTC
>NA|TRBV9|TRBJ1-3|few
CASSVGHQGLSGNTIYF
TGTGCCAGCAGCGTAGGTCATCAGGGACTCTCTGGAAACACCATATATTTT
>TRBD2|TRBV27|TRBJ2-3|NA
CASSSYLQTSGSTDTQYF
TGTGCCAGCAGTTCCTACCTTCAGACTAGCGGGAGCACAGATACGCAGTATTTT
>TRBD1|TRBV19|TRBJ1-5|NA
CASSGTGNQPQHF
TGTGCCAGTAGTGGGACAGGGAATCAGCCCCAGCATTTT
>NA|TRBV3-1/TRBV3-2|TRBJ1-3|NA
CASSLTTGPSGNTIYF
TGTGCCAGCAGCCTCACGACAGGCCCCTCTGGAAACACCATATATTTT
>TRBD2|TRBV25-1|TRBJ2-1|NA
CASSVPSGRALGQFF
TGTGCCAGCAGTGTCCCTAGCGGGAGGGCCTTGGGGCAGTTCTTC
>TRBD2|TRBV3-1/TRBV3-2|TRBJ2-1|NA
CASSLGLAVYNEQFF
TGTGCCAGCAGCCTAGGACTAGCGGTTTACAATGAGCAGTTCTTC
>NA|TRBV11-3|TRBJ2-5|NA
CASSLVSYLETQYF
TGTGCCAGCAGCCTGGTTAGCTACTTAGAGACCCAGTACTTC
>TRBD2|TRBV13|TRBJ2-7|NA
CASSLNGLAVVYEQYF
TGTGCCAGCAGCTTAAACGGACTAGCGGTGGTCTACGAGCAGTACTTC
>TRBD2|TRBV27|TRBJ2-1|once
CASTTETSGGRNEQFF
TGTGCCAGCACCACGGAAACTAGCGGGGGCCGAAATGAGCAGTTCTTC
>NA|TRBV5-5|TRBJ1-5|NA
CASSLQTVTEGNQPQHF
TGTGCCAGCAGCCTCCAAACAGTAACCGAAGGCAATCAGCCCCAGCATTTT
>TRBD2|TRBV2|TRBJ2-7|once
CASSVTSGYYEQYF
TGTGCCAGCAGTGTGACTAGCGGATACTACGAGCAGTACTTC
>TRBD2|TRBV5-1|TRBJ2-5|NA
CASSNGGRPPIETQYF
TGCGCCAGCAGCAACGGCGGGAGGCCCCCGATAGAGACCCAGTACTTC
>NA|TRBV12-3/TRBV12-4|TRBJ1-6|NA
CASRAGSNSPLHF
TGTGCCAGCAGGGCCGGGTCTAATTCACCCCTCCACTTT
>NA|TRBV28|TRBJ1-5|NA
CASASGRRQPQHF
TGTGCCAGTGCCTCGGGTCGTAGGCAGCCCCAGCATTTT
>TRBD1|TRBV11-2|TRBJ2-1|NA
CASSFISRQGRRNEQFF
TGTGCCAGCAGCTTCATAAGTCGACAGGGGCGGAGGAATGAGCAGTTCTTC
>NA|TRBV5-8|TRBJ2-2|NA
CASSLERNTGELFF
TGTGCCAGCAGCTTGGAGCGGAACACCGGGGAGCTGTTTTTT
>NA|TRBV19|TRBJ2-1|NA
CASSIDQRVYNEQFF
TGTGCCAGTAGTATAGACCAGCGGGTTTACAATGAGCAGTTCTTC